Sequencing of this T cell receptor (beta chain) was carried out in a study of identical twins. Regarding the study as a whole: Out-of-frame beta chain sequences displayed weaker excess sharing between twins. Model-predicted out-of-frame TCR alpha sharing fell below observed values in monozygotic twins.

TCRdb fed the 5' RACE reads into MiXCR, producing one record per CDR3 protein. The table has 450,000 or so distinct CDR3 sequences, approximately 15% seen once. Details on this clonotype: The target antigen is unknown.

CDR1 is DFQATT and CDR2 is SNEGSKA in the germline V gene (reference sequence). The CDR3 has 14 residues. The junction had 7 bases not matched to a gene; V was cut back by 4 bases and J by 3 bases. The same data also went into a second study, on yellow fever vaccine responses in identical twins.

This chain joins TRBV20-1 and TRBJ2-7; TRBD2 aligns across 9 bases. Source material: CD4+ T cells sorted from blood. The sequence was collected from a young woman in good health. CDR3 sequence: CSAKVLAGFYEQYF. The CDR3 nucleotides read TGCAGTGCTAAGGTCCTAGCGGGATTCTACGAGCAGTACTTC.